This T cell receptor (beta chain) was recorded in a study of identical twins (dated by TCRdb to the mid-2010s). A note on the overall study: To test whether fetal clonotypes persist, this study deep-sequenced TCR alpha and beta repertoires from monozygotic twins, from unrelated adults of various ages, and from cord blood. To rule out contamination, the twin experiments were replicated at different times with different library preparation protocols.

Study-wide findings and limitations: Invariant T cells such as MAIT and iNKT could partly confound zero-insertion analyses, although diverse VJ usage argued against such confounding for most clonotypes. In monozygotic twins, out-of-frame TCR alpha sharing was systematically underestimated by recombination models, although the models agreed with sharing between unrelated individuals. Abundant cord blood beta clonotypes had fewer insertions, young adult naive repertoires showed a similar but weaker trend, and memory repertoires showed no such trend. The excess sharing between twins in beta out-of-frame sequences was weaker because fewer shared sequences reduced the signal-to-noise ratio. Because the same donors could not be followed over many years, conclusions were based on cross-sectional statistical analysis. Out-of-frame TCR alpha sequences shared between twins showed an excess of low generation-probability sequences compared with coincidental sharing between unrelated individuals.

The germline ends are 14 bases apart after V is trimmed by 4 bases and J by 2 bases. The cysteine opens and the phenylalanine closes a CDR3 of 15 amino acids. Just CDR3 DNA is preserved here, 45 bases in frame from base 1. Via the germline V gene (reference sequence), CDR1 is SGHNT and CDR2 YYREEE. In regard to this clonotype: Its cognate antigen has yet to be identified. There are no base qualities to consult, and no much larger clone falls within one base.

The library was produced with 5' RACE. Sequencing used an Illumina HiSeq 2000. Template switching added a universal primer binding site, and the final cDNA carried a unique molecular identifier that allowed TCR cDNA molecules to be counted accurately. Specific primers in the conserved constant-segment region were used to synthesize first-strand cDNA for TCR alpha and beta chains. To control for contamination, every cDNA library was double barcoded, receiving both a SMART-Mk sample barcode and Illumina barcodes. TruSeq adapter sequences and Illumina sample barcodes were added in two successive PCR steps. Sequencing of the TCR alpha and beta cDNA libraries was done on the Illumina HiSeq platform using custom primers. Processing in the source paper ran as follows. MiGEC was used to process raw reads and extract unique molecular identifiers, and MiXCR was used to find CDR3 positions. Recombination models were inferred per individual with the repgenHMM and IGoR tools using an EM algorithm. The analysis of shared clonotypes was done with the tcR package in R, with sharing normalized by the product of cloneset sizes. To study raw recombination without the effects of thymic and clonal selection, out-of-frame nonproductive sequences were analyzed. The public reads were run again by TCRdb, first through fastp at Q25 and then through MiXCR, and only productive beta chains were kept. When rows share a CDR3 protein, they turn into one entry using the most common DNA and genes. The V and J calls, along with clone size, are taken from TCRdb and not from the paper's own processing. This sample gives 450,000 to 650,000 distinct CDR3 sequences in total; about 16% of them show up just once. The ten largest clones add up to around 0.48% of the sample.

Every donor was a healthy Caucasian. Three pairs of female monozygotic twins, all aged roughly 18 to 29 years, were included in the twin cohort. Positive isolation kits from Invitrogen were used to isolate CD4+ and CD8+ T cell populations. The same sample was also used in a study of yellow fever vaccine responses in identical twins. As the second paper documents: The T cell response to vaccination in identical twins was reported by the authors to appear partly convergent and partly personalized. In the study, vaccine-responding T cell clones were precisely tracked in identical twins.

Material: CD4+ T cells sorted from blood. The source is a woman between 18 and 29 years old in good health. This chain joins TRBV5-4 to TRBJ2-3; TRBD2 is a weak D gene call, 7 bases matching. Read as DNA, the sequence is TGTGCCAGCAGCCCCGGAGGGGGGGACACAGATACGCAGTATTTT. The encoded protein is CASSPGGGDTDTQYF.